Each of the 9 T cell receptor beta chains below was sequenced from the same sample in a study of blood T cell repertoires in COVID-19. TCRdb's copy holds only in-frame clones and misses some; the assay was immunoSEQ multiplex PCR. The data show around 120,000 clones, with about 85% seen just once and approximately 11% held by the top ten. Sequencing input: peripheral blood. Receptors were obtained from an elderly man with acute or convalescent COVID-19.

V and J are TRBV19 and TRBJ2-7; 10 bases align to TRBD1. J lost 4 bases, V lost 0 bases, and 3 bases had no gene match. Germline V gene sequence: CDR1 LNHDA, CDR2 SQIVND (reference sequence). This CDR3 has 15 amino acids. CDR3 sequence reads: CASSIEGQGIYEQYF. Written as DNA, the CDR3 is TGTGCCAGTAGTATAGAGGGACAGGGGATTTACGAGCAGTACTTC.

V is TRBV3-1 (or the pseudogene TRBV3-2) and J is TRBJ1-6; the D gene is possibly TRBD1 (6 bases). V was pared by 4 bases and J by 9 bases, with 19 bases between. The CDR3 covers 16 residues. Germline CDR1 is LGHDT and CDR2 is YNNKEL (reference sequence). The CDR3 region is CASSPQGVGQGSPLHF. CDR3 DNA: TGTGCCAGCAGCCCACAGGGCGTTGGGCAGGGTTCACCCCTCCACTTT.

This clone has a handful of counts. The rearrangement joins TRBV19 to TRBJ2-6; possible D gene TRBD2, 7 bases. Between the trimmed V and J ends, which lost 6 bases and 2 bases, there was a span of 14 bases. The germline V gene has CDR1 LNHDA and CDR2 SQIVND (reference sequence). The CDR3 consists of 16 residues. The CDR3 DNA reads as TGTGCCAGTAGAAGGGGGGGTCGGACTGGGGCCAACGTCCTGACTTTC. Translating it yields CASRRGGRTGANVLTF.

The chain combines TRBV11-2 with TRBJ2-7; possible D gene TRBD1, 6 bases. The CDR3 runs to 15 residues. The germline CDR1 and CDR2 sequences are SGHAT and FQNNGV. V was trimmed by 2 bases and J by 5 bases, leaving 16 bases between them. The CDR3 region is CASSLSPQGRDEQYF. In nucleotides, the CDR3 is TGTGCCAGCAGCTTATCCCCACAGGGCCGGGACGAGCAGTACTTC.

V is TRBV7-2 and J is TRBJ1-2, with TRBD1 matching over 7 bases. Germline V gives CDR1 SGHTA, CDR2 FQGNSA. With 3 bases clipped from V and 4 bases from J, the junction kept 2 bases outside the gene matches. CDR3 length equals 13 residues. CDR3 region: CASSLTGTYGYTF. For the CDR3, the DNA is TGTGCCAGCAGCTTGACAGGGACCTATGGCTACACCTTC.

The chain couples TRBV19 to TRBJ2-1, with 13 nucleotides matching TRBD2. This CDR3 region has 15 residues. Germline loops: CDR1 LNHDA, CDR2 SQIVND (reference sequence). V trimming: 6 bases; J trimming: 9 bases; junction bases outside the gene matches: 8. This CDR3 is CASSGTSGIAGEQFF. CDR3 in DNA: TGTGCCAGTAGCGGGACTAGCGGGATTGCCGGTGAGCAGTTCTTC.

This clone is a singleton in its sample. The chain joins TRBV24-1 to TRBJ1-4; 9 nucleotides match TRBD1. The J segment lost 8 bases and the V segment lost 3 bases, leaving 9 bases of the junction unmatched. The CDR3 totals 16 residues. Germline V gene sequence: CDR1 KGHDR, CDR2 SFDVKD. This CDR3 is CATSDPAGQGVEKLFF. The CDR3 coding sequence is TGTGCCACCAGTGATCCGGCGGGACAGGGTGTAGAAAAACTGTTTTTT.

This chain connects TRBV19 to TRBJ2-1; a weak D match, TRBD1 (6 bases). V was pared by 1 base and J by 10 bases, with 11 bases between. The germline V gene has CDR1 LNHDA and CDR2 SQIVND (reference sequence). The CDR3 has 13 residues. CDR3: CASSIGGRGEQFF. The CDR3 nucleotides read TGTGCCAGTAGTATAGGGGGAAGGGGGGAGCAGTTCTTC.

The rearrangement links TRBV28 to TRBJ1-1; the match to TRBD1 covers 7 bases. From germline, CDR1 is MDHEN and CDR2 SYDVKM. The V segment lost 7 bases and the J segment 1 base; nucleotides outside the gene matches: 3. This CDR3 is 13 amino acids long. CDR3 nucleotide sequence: TGTGCCAGCAAGGGACAGAAGAACACTGAAGCTTTCTTT. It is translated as CASKGQKNTEAFF.